What follows describes a single T cell receptor beta chain. Its antigen is currently unknown. Per germline, CDR1 DFQATT and CDR2 SNEGSKA (reference sequence). CDR3 length: 15 amino acids. V lost 3 bases to trimming and J lost 10 bases, with 22 bases between them. The sample originates from a study of CD8 T cells in Susac syndrome. General study findings and limits: Peak Susac CD8+ clonal expansion occurred in TEMRA cells and active patients.

The RNA input was 0.5 to 1 ug, and it was reverse transcribed with random hexamers. An immunoSEQ multiplex PCR amplified TCR beta CDR3 over 54 Vbeta and 13 Jbeta. TCRdb re-analysed the immunoSEQ multiplex PCR reads in MiXCR, keeping a single row per CDR3 protein. This sample has 80,000 to 90,000 distinct CDR3 sequences; 95% occur once, and the top ten carry roughly 0.46%. Recently defined diagnostic criteria for definite or probable disease were fulfilled by Susac syndrome patients. The receptor comes from a human donor with Susac syndrome. The specimen sequenced was CD8+ T cells from PBMCs. The V and J genes are TRBV20-1 and TRBJ2-1, with D hard to call. CDR3: CSARGSMTRSWEQFF. Written as DNA, the CDR3 is TGCAGTGCTAGGGGTAGCATGACTCGATCCTGGGAGCAGTTCTTC.